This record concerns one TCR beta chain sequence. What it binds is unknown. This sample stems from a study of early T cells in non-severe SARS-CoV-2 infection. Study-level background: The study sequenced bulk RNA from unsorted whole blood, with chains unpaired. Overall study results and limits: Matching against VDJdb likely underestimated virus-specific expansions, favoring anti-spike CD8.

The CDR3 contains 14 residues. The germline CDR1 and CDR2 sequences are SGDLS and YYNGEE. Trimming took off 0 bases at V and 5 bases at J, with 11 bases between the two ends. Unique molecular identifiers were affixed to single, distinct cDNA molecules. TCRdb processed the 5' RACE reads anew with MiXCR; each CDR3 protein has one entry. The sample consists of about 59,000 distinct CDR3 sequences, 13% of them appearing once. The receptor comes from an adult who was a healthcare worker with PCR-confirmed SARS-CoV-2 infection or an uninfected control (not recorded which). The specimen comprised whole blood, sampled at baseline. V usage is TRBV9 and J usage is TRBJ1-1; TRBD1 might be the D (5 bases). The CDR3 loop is CASSVVGGSTEAFF. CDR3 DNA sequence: TGTGCCAGCAGCGTAGTTGGGGGAAGTACTGAAGCTTTCTTT.